A selection of T cell receptor beta chains follows, all from one sample in a study of cytomegalovirus exposure and HLA in healthy donors. Profiled with immunoSEQ multiplex PCR; TCRdb holds only in-frame clones, not every one. The sample comprises around 170,000 clones, around 77% of which are singletons, and 2.4% rests with the top ten. Sequencing was carried out using PBMCs. The receptors were sampled from a man aged 55-75 years in good health and CMV-seronegative. The CDR3 runs from the conserved cysteine through the conserved F or W. D genes are given only for firm matches. Only some rows state a clone size, as once, few, many or a class for expanded clones.

DNA: TGTGCCAGCAGCTTATCGGCGGGAGTTCCCTACGAGCAGTACTTC
CDR3: CASSLSAGVPYEQYF
J: TRBJ2-7
V: TRBV7-2
length: 15
size: NA
D: TRBD2

DNA: TGTGCCAGCAGCTTAATAGGCGGGAGCCAAGAGACCCAGTACTTC
CDR3: CASSLIGGSQETQYF
J: TRBJ2-5
V: TRBV7-9
length: 15
size: NA
D: TRBD2

DNA: TGTGCCAGCAGCTTAACACTAGCGGGGGGGACAGATACGCAGTATTTT
CDR3: CASSLTLAGGTDTQYF
J: TRBJ2-3
V: TRBV7-3
length: 16
size: NA
D: TRBD2

DNA: TGTGCCAGCAGCAGGGGTCGTCTGGGAGGGGAGGATGAAAAACTGTTTTTT
CDR3: CASSRGRLGGEDEKLFF
J: TRBJ1-4
V: TRBV9
length: 17
size: NA
D: NA

DNA: TGCGCCAGCAGCTTGAACAGCCCCGAAGAGACCCAGTACTTC
CDR3: CASSLNSPEETQYF
J: TRBJ2-5
V: TRBV5-1
length: 14
size: NA
D: NA

DNA: TGTGCCAGCTCACCACCGGGAGACAATGAGCAGTTCTTC
CDR3: CASSPPGDNEQFF
J: TRBJ2-1
V: TRBV18
length: 13
size: NA
D: NA

DNA: TGTGCCAGCAGCTCGGACGGGAAGGCGGCAGATACGCAGTATTTT
CDR3: CASSSDGKAADTQYF
J: TRBJ2-3
V: TRBV7-9
length: 15
size: NA
D: NA

DNA: TGTGCCAGCAGCCTACGCGAAGGGGTCGGGAGCAATCAGCCCCAGCATTTT
CDR3: CASSLREGVGSNQPQHF
J: TRBJ1-5
V: TRBV4-2
length: 17
size: NA
D: NA

DNA: TGTGCCAGTAGTATAAGGCCCAAGACAGGAACAACCTACGAGCAGTACTTC
CDR3: CASSIRPKTGTTYEQYF
J: TRBJ2-7
V: TRBV19
length: 17
size: NA
D: NA

DNA: TGTGCCAGCAGCTCGCCGGGACTGGGTACCTACGAGCAGTACTTC
CDR3: CASSSPGLGTYEQYF
J: TRBJ2-7
V: TRBV7-8
length: 15
size: NA
D: NA

DNA: TGTGCCAGTAGTTCCCCGGGACTAGCGGGGACTGAGCAGTTCTTC
CDR3: CASSSPGLAGTEQFF
J: TRBJ2-1
V: TRBV19
length: 15
size: NA
D: TRBD2

DNA: TGCGCCAGCAGCCAAGACGCGGGAACCTACGAGCAGTACTTC
CDR3: CASSQDAGTYEQYF
J: TRBJ2-7
V: TRBV4-1
length: 14
size: few
D: NA

DNA: TGCGCCAGCAGCTTGGGGGCTGACAATGAGCAGTTCTTC
CDR3: CASSLGADNEQFF
J: TRBJ2-1
V: TRBV5-1
length: 13
size: NA
D: NA

DNA: TGTGCCAGCAGTCCAATAGCGGGGAACAATGAGCAGTTCTTC
CDR3: CASSPIAGNNEQFF
J: TRBJ2-1
V: TRBV25-1
length: 14
size: NA
D: TRBD2

DNA: TGTGCCAGCAGCTTATCCGTCGAGCAGTACTTC
CDR3: CASSLSVEQYF
J: TRBJ2-7
V: TRBV7-2
length: 11
size: NA
D: NA

DNA: TGTGCCACCAGCAGAGATCGTCAGACTAGCTCCTACGAGCAGTACTTC
CDR3: CATSRDRQTSSYEQYF
J: TRBJ2-7
V: TRBV15
length: 16
size: NA
D: NA

DNA: TGTGCCAGCAGCTTACGCCAGGGGATGTCGGATACGCAGTATTTT
CDR3: CASSLRQGMSDTQYF
J: TRBJ2-3
V: TRBV7-9
length: 15
size: NA
D: NA

DNA: TGCGCCAGCAGCTTGGCGAGGACAGGGACCCAGAGAACCGGGGAGCTGTTTTTT
CDR3: CASSLARTGTQRTGELFF
J: TRBJ2-2
V: TRBV5-1
length: 18
size: NA
D: TRBD1

DNA: TGTGCCAGCTCACCGGCCCCGACTAGCGGGGGTATTTCAGATACGCAGTATTTT
CDR3: CASSPAPTSGGISDTQYF
J: TRBJ2-3
V: TRBV18
length: 18
size: NA
D: TRBD2

DNA: TGCGCCAGCAGCGCTGACGGCGGGAGGGCCTACGAGCAGTACTTC
CDR3: CASSADGGRAYEQYF
J: TRBJ2-7
V: TRBV5-1
length: 15
size: few
D: TRBD2

DNA: TGTGCCAGCAGTTTAGTCGCCTGGGGAGGACAGGCTAATCAGCCCCAGCATTTT
CDR3: CASSLVAWGGQANQPQHF
J: TRBJ1-5
V: TRBV27
length: 18
size: NA
D: TRBD1

DNA: TGTGCCAGCAGCTCGCGACAGGGCTTATCTGGTTCACCCCTCCACTTT
CDR3: CASSSRQGLSGSPLHF
J: TRBJ1-6
V: TRBV4-2
length: 16
size: few
D: TRBD1

DNA: TGTGCCAGCAGTTACTCTCCAGGGGCCTCTGGAAACACCATATATTTT
CDR3: CASSYSPGASGNTIYF
J: TRBJ1-3
V: TRBV6-5
length: 16
size: NA
D: NA

DNA: TGTGCCAGCAGTTACCCCGGGGTGGATTTCGACGAGCAGTACTTC
CDR3: CASSYPGVDFDEQYF
J: TRBJ2-7
V: TRBV6-5
length: 15
size: NA
D: NA

DNA: TGTGCCACCTATTCAACCCTGTTGACAGGACCTTCGGGAAACACCATATATTTT
CDR3: CATYSTLLTGPSGNTIYF
J: TRBJ1-3
V: TRBV15
length: 18
size: NA
D: NA

DNA: TGTGCCAGCAGTTACCCAGGGGGCTACGAGCAGTACTTC
CDR3: CASSYPGGYEQYF
J: TRBJ2-7
V: TRBV6-5
length: 13
size: NA
D: TRBD1

DNA: TGTGCCAGCAGTTTATATCAGGGGCCACGGTACTTC
CDR3: CASSLYQGPRYF
J: TRBJ2-7
V: TRBV27
length: 12
size: NA
D: NA

DNA: TGTGCCAGTAGTGCAGGACGGGACAGGGATCAGCCCCAGCATTTT
CDR3: CASSAGRDRDQPQHF
J: TRBJ1-5
V: TRBV19
length: 15
size: once
D: TRBD1

DNA: TGCGCCAGCAGCCAAGGGCAGGGGGCCTACGAGCAGTACTTC
CDR3: CASSQGQGAYEQYF
J: TRBJ2-7
V: TRBV4-1
length: 14
size: NA
D: TRBD1

DNA: TGTGCCAGCAACGGCCACAGGGACAATCAGCCCCAGCATTTT
CDR3: CASNGHRDNQPQHF
J: TRBJ1-5
V: TRBV6-1
length: 14
size: NA
D: NA

DNA: TGTGCCAGCTCACCACTCCCACCTTCGAGCTCTGTGGTCCATGAGCAGTTCTTC
CDR3: CASSPLPPSSSVVHEQFF
J: TRBJ2-1
V: TRBV18
length: 18
size: NA
D: NA

DNA: TGTGCCAGTAGTAGTATCCAGGGATCGCACACTGAAGCTTTCTTT
CDR3: CASSSIQGSHTEAFF
J: TRBJ1-1
V: TRBV19
length: 15
size: NA
D: NA

DNA: TGTGCCAGCAGCCAAGATCGGTCGGGAGGCGAGCAGTACTTC
CDR3: CASSQDRSGGEQYF
J: TRBJ2-7
V: TRBV4-2
length: 14
size: NA
D: TRBD2

DNA: TGTGCCAGTAGCACCGGACAGGGGATATGGGTGGGCACTGAAGCTTTCTTT
CDR3: CASSTGQGIWVGTEAFF
J: TRBJ1-1
V: TRBV19
length: 17
size: NA
D: TRBD1

DNA: TGTGCCAGCAGCCCCCGGACAGGGAACACCGGGGAGCTGTTTTTT
CDR3: CASSPRTGNTGELFF
J: TRBJ2-2
V: TRBV13
length: 15
size: NA
D: TRBD1

DNA: TGTGCCAGCTCCTCCGGGGGACCCCGCACAGATACGCAGTATTTT
CDR3: CASSSGGPRTDTQYF
J: TRBJ2-3
V: TRBV6-5
length: 15
size: NA
D: NA

DNA: TGTGCCAGCAGCCAAGATTTCAGGGCGGGGGGGCAGCAGTACTTC
CDR3: CASSQDFRAGGQQYF
J: TRBJ2-5
V: TRBV4-2
length: 15
size: NA
D: TRBD2

DNA: TGTGCCAGCTCACTAACAGGGTGGGGCACAGATACGCAGTATTTT
CDR3: CASSLTGWGTDTQYF
J: TRBJ2-3
V: TRBV18
length: 15
size: NA
D: NA

DNA: TGTGCCAGCAGCTTAACCCCAGATCAGCCCCAGCATTTT
CDR3: CASSLTPDQPQHF
J: TRBJ1-5
V: TRBV5-6
length: 13
size: NA
D: NA